What follows is one TCR beta chain and its context. This clone turned up a few times. Its binding antigen is unknown. Base quality data are lacking; no much larger clone is found one base away. The immunoSEQ Assay was used to immunosequence TCRbeta CDR3 regions from genomic DNA. Genomic DNA was amplified by bias-controlled multiplex PCR before high-throughput sequencing. Per the authors' processing: To quantify the absolute abundance of each unique TCRbeta CDR3 region, the sequences were collapsed and filtered. Clonality, defined as 1 minus Pielou's evenness, was calculated using only productive rearrangements. Tumor T-cell fraction was calculated by normalizing TCRbeta template counts to the amount of usable DNA, which was estimated from several housekeeping genes. A previously published method was used to identify clones whose frequencies were significantly greater in on-treatment samples than in baseline samples. In its TCRdb copy, this immuneACCESS table keeps in-frame sequences only and misses some clones. Where compared with another copy, unresolved V genes explain less than half of these, and the others have no known cause. The DNA gave D and trimming, while V, J and clone size come from that table. This sample comprises roughly 4,500 clones, 20% to 25% of them detected only once. The ten biggest clones cover around 16% of the sample.

Trimming takes 5 bases from V and 6 bases from J, and the germline ends sit 29 bases apart. The germline V gene gives CDR1 as MNHGY and CDR2 as SAAAGT. The CDR3 holds 19 amino acids from the cysteine to the phenylalanine. This entry keeps only the CDR3 DNA: 57 bases, framed from base 1. The data were taken from a study of sequential checkpoint blockade in melanoma (dated by TCRdb to the late 2010s). At the level of the whole study: Patients were randomized 1:1 to first-line nivolumab followed by ipilimumab (arm A) or ipilimumab followed by nivolumab (arm B). Maintenance nivolumab came after each of the two trial sequences. DNA from 70 to 95 melanoma tumor samples collected before treatment underwent TCRbeta immunosequencing. For about 22 patients, matched tumor biopsies were obtained before treatment and at week 13, following single-agent nivolumab (arm A) or ipilimumab (arm B). The same lesion was the source of approximately 81% of the matched pre- and post-treatment tumor biopsy pairs.

The research as a whole found: Tumor T-cell fraction and clonality were correlated with PD-L1 staining and CD8+ T-cell counts, but not with mutational load. The response-prediction model combining TCR metrics and mutation burden needs validation in larger, independent patient cohorts. Small sample sizes and reduced statistical power limited the analyses of tumor T-cell fraction within each arm. Patients whose tumor T-cell fraction and clonality increased by week 13 were about 30 times more likely to achieve clinical benefit. Among patients in the nivolumab-first arm (arm A), tumor TIL clonality before treatment was associated with response (P = .04).

The label giving this sample's treatment or condition can be read as: randomized to nivolumab then ipilimumab (arm A) or the reverse (arm B). None of the patients in the trial had previously been given DNA-damaging chemotherapy. Samples came from patients with melanoma in CheckMate 064, a randomized, open-label phase II trial of sequential checkpoint blockade. Tumor TCR sequencing used genomic DNA from formalin-fixed paraffin-embedded (FFPE) tissue samples. This material consisted of tumor tissue (inferred from file names), taken from a patient given nivolumab and ipilimumab in sequence. The receptor's source is a human donor with melanoma. This receptor chain uses TRBV6-8 and TRBJ2-1, with a weak D call of TRBD2 (5 bases match). The DNA sequence reads TGTGCCAGCAGTCCCAGACTAACCAGGCCCACCTCCCCCGGCAATGAGCAGTTCTTC. It translates to CASSPRLTRPTSPGNEQFF.